Below are 30 T cell receptor beta chains sequenced from a single sample in a study of CD8 T cells in ankylosing spondylitis. TCRdb re-derived calls from the 5' RACE reads in MiXCR, one entry per CDR3 protein. The sample holds 340,000 or so distinct CDR3 sequences, about 15% seen once. Sequenced: blood, either unsorted or a sorted T cell fraction (not recorded which). The source is a male donor with ankylosing spondylitis or in good health (not recorded which).

The rearrangement uses TRBV7-8 and TRBJ1-1; D not resolved. The germline CDR1 and CDR2 sequences are SGHVS and FQNEAQ. This CDR3 region has 12 residues. Trimming took off 3 bases at V and 10 bases at J, with 12 bases between the two ends. CDR3: CASSFAYGGAFF. CDR3 in DNA: TGTGCCAGCAGCTTCGCGTACGGTGGAGCTTTCTTT.

This clonotype was counted at least ten times. V gene TRBV7-2 combines with J gene TRBJ1-2; unclear D gene. This CDR3 is built from 17 residues. Trimming removed 4 bases from V and 7 bases from J, with 25 bases in between. Germline V gene sequence: CDR1 SGHTA, CDR2 FQGNSA. Here the CDR3 DNA reads TGTGCCAGCAGCTCGTTAACGCAGTCCTCCAAGTTCTCTGGCTACACCTTC. Protein sequence: CASSSLTQSSKFSGYTF.

This clonotype was counted a few times. The V and J genes are TRBV27 and TRBJ2-7; D is unclear. Trimming left V 6 bases short and J 4 bases short, with 16 bases between. This CDR3 is 14 amino acids long. Germline CDR1 and CDR2: MNHEY and SMNVEV (reference sequence). The chain's CDR3 is CASRRVDGLYEQYF. In DNA form, the CDR3 reads TGTGCCAGCAGGCGTGTCGACGGCCTTTACGAGCAGTACTTC.

This clonotype was detected only a few times. This chain joins TRBV10-3 and TRBJ2-7; D gene ambiguous. Germline CDR1 and CDR2: ENHRY and SYGVKD. The CDR3 spans 13 residues. V lost 5 bases and J lost 7, with 15 bases in between. CDR3 amino acids: CAISPAPAVEQYF. CDR3 DNA: TGTGCCATCAGTCCGGCCCCTGCTGTTGAGCAGTACTTC.

The V gene is TRBV5-1, the J gene TRBJ2-7; 7 bases line up with TRBD1. Germline-derived CDR1 and CDR2 are SGHRS and YFSETQ. This CDR3 has 16 residues. J gave up 4 bases and V 0 bases, and 10 bases lay outside the gene matches. In DNA form, the CDR3 reads TGCGCCAGCAGCTTGGGGACAGGAAACAACGAGTACGAGCAGTACTTC. Translation gives CASSLGTGNNEYEQYF.

The chain is built from TRBV10-2 and TRBJ1-2; no reliable D call. Trimming shortened V by 6 bases and J by 4 bases, and 18 bases separated the two germline ends. The CDR3 totals 15 residues. CDR1 is WSHSY, CDR2 SAAADI, per germline. Here the CDR3 DNA reads TGCGCCAGCAGCCTTGATAGCGGCCCTAGCTATGGCTACACCTTC. This codes for CASSLDSGPSYGYTF.

Many counts were recorded for this clonotype. The rearrangement links TRBV12-3 or TRBV12-4 to TRBJ2-2; TRBD2 agrees at 10 bases. There are 16 residues in the CDR3. The junction had 5 bases not matched to a gene; V was cut back by 1 base and J by 6 bases. CDR3 residues: CASSLGLAGAAGELFF. CDR3 DNA sequence: TGTGCCAGCAGTTTAGGTCTAGCGGGGGCGGCCGGGGAGCTGTTTTTT.

This CDR3 reads CASSSTLRDTEAFF. CDR3 in DNA: TGTGCCAGCAGCAGCACCCTGAGGGACACTGAAGCTTTCTTT. The chain joins TRBV7-6 to TRBJ1-1; D not certain. Germline CDR1 SGHVS, CDR2 FNYEAQ. CDR3 length: 14 residues. V lost 5 bases, J lost 3 bases, and 13 bases lay in between. The variable domain in full, completed from reference TRBV7-6 and TRBJ1-1, reads GAGVSQSPRYKVTKRGQDVALRCDPISGHVSLYWYRQALGQGPEFLTYFNYEAQQDKSGLPNDRFSAERPEGSISTLTIQRTEQRDSAMYRCASSSTLRDTEAFFGQGTRLTVV.

J is TRBJ2-7 and V is TRBV20-1, with D possibly being TRBD2 (6 bases). The ends were cut back, 5 bases at V and 3 bases at J, with 8 bases in the middle. CDR3 length: 11 residues. In germline, CDR1 is DFQATT, CDR2 SNEGSKA (reference sequence). Here the CDR3 reads CSAQTSYEQYF. The CDR3 DNA is TGCAGTGCTCAGACTAGCTACGAGCAGTACTTC.

In its sample, this clonotype was seen a few times. The CDR3 DNA reads as TGCGCCAGCAGCCAAGATCATTGGCAGAACACTGAAGCTTTCTTT. The encoded protein is CASSQDHWQNTEAFF. V is TRBV4-1 and J is TRBJ1-1; D is unresolved. This CDR3 has 15 amino acids. V was shortened by 0 bases and J by 1 base, with 9 bases between the two germline ends. Germline V gene sequence: CDR1 MGHRA, CDR2 YSYEKL.

This chain connects TRBV7-9 to TRBJ1-1, with a possible D match to TRBD1 (5 bases). Germline assignment: CDR1 SEHNR and CDR2 FQNEAQ (reference sequence). The CDR3 consists of 12 residues. V lost 7 bases, J lost 3 bases, and 9 bases lay in between. The CDR3, as DNA: TGTGCCAGCACCCCAGGGTACACTGAAGCTTTCTTT. Encoded protein: CASTPGYTEAFF.

This clonotype was seen at least ten times. The V call is TRBV29-1, the J call TRBJ1-1; the D gene is possibly TRBD1 (5 bases). Trimming shortened V by 4 bases and J by 2 bases, and 8 bases separated the two germline ends. The germline V gene has CDR1 SQVTM and CDR2 ANQGSEA. CDR3 length: 12 amino acids. The CDR3 DNA follows: TGCAGCGTTGGGGGGGTAAACACTGAAGCTTTCTTT. Amino acids: CSVGGVNTEAFF.

This chain connects TRBV11-2 to TRBJ2-3, with 11 bases aligning to TRBD2. Per the germline V gene, CDR1 is SGHAT and CDR2 is FQNNGV. This CDR3 has 16 residues. V lost 5 bases and J lost 9; bases outside the gene matches: 13. The CDR3, as DNA: TGTGCCAGCAGCATGACTAGCGGGGTCAGGGATGCGACGCAGTATTTT. Encoded protein: CASSMTSGVRDATQYF.

This clonotype turned up a few times. This rearrangement joins TRBV6-1 to TRBJ2-3, with D uncertain. From germline, CDR1 is MNHNS and CDR2 SASEGT. This CDR3 is built from 14 residues. The V gene lost 4 bases and the J gene lost 0 bases, with 8 bases spanning the gap. CDR3 sequence (DNA): TGTGCCAGCAGTGGGGCGGTTAGCACAGATACGCAGTATTTT. Its protein is CASSGAVSTDTQYF.

This clonotype was observed a few times. The chain uses TRBV11-1 and TRBJ2-1; 14 nucleotides agree with TRBD2. This CDR3 comprises 21 residues. Germline CDR1 reads SGHAT; CDR2 reads FQDESV (reference sequence). The V gene end was trimmed by 5 bases and the J gene end by 0 bases; junction bases not matched to a gene: 15. This chain's CDR3 is CASSLQGEGLAGALSYNEQFF. In nucleotides, the CDR3 is TGTGCCAGCAGCCTACAGGGTGAGGGACTAGCGGGGGCCCTCTCCTACAATGAGCAGTTCTTC.

The CDR3 loop reads CASSLQLGRFDSNQPQHF. In nucleotides, the CDR3 is TGTGCCAGCAGCCTCCAGTTGGGACGCTTCGATAGCAATCAGCCCCAGCATTTT. The chain combines TRBV4-2 with TRBJ1-5; D might be TRBD1 (5 bases). The V end was cut by 4 bases, the J end by 0 bases, with 19 bases between. The CDR3 extends over 18 amino acids. Germline V gene sequence: CDR1 LGHNA, CDR2 YNFKEQ.

V is TRBV5-5 and J is TRBJ1-2; a possible D gene is TRBD1 (6 bases). Trimming stripped 0 bases from V and 4 bases from J, with 13 bases between. This CDR3 has 15 residues. From germline, CDR1 is SGHKS and CDR2 YYEKEE (reference sequence). CDR3 in DNA: TGTGCCAGCAGCTTGGGACAGGAAGTTGCCTATGGCTACACCTTC. It is translated as CASSLGQEVAYGYTF. Looking up the rest from reference TRBV5-5 and TRBJ1-2 gives the full variable domain: DAGVTQSPTHLIKTRGQQVTLRCSPISGHKSVSWYQQVLGQGPQFIFQYYEKEERGRGNFPDRFSARQFPNYSSELNVNALLLGDSALYLCASSLGQEVAYGYTFGSGTRLTVV.

This clonotype was observed a handful of times. The chain joins TRBV4-1 to TRBJ2-2; TRBD1 aligns across 7 bases. With V trimmed by 2 bases and J by 1 base, 4 bases remained unmatched. The CDR3 spans 16 residues. The germline CDR1 and CDR2 sequences are MGHRA and YSYEKL. For the CDR3, the DNA is TGCGCCAGCAGCCAATCGACAGGGAGGAACACCGGGGAGCTGTTTTTT. It is translated as CASSQSTGRNTGELFF.

To note about this clonotype: Mismatch with germline at one junction end may stem from a read error. For the CDR3, the DNA is TGCGCCAGCAGCTCGGATACCCGACAGGGGGCCGGCGAGCTGTTTTTT. Encoded protein: CASSSDTRQGAGELFF. The V call is TRBV5-1, the J call TRBJ2-2; 10 nucleotides agree with TRBD1. Germline values: CDR1 SGHRS, CDR2 YFSETQ. This CDR3 spans 16 amino acids.

V gene TRBV7-9 combines with J gene TRBJ2-5; 8 bases are shared with TRBD2. V was pared by 4 bases and J by 7 bases, with 11 bases of the junction left unmatched. From germline, CDR1 is SEHNR and CDR2 FQNEAQ (reference sequence). This CDR3 region has 15 residues. The CDR3 DNA sequence: TGTGCCAGCAGCTGGGTAGCGGGGCAAGAAGGGACCCAGTACTTC. Translation: CASSWVAGQEGTQYF.

This clonotype has a handful of counts. CDR3 DNA sequence: TGTGCCAGCAGTGAAGGCAGGTTGAACACCGGGGAGCTGTTTTTT. Its translation is CASSEGRLNTGELFF. J is TRBJ2-2 and V is TRBV2; no clear D gene. V shed 1 base and J shed 1 base, with 7 bases lying between them. Germline CDR1 and CDR2: SNHLY and FYNNEI. CDR3 length: 15 amino acids.

The V call is TRBV7-2, the J call TRBJ1-2; 12 bases are shared with TRBD1. Germline trimming cut 1 base from V and 4 bases from J; bases unmatched to any gene: 7. This CDR3 is 17 amino acids long. Germline V lookup: CDR1 SGHTA, CDR2 FQGNSA. The CDR3 DNA is TGTGCCAGCAGCTTAGTGGGGACAGGGGGCGTCGGCTATGGCTACACCTTC. Translated, it gives CASSLVGTGGVGYGYTF.

This clonotype was seen more than once but under ten times. This chain links TRBV9 with TRBJ1-1, with D unclear. CDR3 length: 16 residues. Per the germline V gene, CDR1 is SGDLS and CDR2 is YYNGEE. V dropped 0 bases and J dropped 0 bases, with 12 bases sitting between them. CDR3 nucleotides: TGTGCCAGCAGCGTAGCTACGGCGGGTTTGAACACTGAAGCTTTCTTT. It translates to CASSVATAGLNTEAFF.

This sequence joins TRBV15 and TRBJ2-1; D may be TRBD1 (6 bases). V was trimmed by 4 bases and J by 3 bases, leaving 16 bases between them. This CDR3 is 16 amino acids long. Germline V gene lookup returns CDR1 LNHNV and CDR2 YYDKDF (reference sequence). The CDR3 reads CATSKVKRTDYNEQFF. CDR3 in DNA: TGTGCCACCAGCAAAGTCAAGAGGACAGACTACAATGAGCAGTTCTTC.

This rearrangement joins TRBV5-1 to TRBJ2-3, with D possibly being TRBD2 (5 bases). Germline V gene lookup returns CDR1 SGHRS and CDR2 YFSETQ. V was cut by 0 bases and J by 6 bases, with 11 bases left in between. The CDR3 runs to 14 residues. The CDR3 here is CASSLGSERDTQYF. In DNA form, the CDR3 reads TGCGCCAGCAGCTTGGGTTCAGAGCGGGATACGCAGTATTTT.

Only a few counts were recorded for this clonotype. This chain joins TRBV7-2 and TRBJ2-2; D ambiguous. Germline V CDR1 and CDR2: SGHTA, FQGNSA. This CDR3 comprises 15 residues. V was trimmed by 1 base and J by 7 bases, leaving 13 bases between them. CDR3 nucleotides: TGTGCCAGCAGCTTAGAGTACCTCAGAGGCGGGGAGCTGTTTTTT. The encoded protein is CASSLEYLRGGELFF.

The chain combines TRBV12-3 or TRBV12-4 with TRBJ1-1; possible D gene TRBD1, 6 bases. Between the trimmed V and J ends, which lost 3 bases and 6 bases, there was a span of 14 bases. This CDR3 has 14 amino acids. The CDR3 sequence is CASSFLTGAAEAFF. The CDR3 DNA sequence: TGTGCCAGCAGTTTTCTGACAGGAGCCGCTGAAGCTTTCTTT.

This clonotype was observed a handful of times. The chain recombines TRBV20-1 with TRBJ2-7; 16 bases fit TRBD2. Germline values: CDR1 DFQATT, CDR2 SNEGSKA (reference sequence). This CDR3 comprises 14 residues. V gave up 6 bases and J gave up 2 bases; unmatched junction bases: 1. CDR3 coding DNA: TGCAGTGCGGGACTAGCGGGGGGGCCCTACGAGCAGTACTTC. It is translated as CSAGLAGGPYEQYF.

This clonotype appeared many times. The chain carries TRBV12-3 or TRBV12-4 and TRBJ1-1; maybe TRBD1 (5 bases). The ends were cut back, 3 bases at V and 1 base at J, with 6 bases in the middle. The CDR3 length is 13 residues. CDR3 loop: CASSFQGNTEAFF. The CDR3 nucleotides read TGTGCCAGCAGTTTCCAGGGGAACACTGAAGCTTTCTTT.

CDR3 sequence reads: CASSYSEGRETQYF. In nucleotides, the CDR3 is TGTGCCAGCAGTTACTCGGAGGGGAGGGAGACCCAGTACTTC. J is TRBJ2-5 and V is TRBV6-5; a weak D match, TRBD2 (6 bases). The CDR3 runs to 14 residues. Trimming pared 0 bases from V and 5 bases from J, leaving 10 bases between. CDR1 and CDR2 from the germline V gene are MNHEY and SVGAGI.